Listed here are 24 T cell receptor beta chains from one sample, sequenced in a study of T cells after yellow fever vaccination. In TCRdb, the 5' RACE reads were re-called with MiXCR into one record per CDR3 protein. The sample holds 160,000 or so distinct CDR3 sequences, 6.5% to 8.5% seen once. The source was CD4+ T cells sorted from PBMCs, collected 5 to 6 days after the first yellow fever vaccination. These receptors were collected from a man younger than 30 who received the YFV17D yellow fever vaccine.

This clonotype was seen ten or more times. The CDR3 loop is CSARTNRGWDEQYV. The DNA of the CDR3 is TGCAGTGCTAGAACCAACAGGGGATGGGACGAGCAGTACGTC. V is TRBV20-1 and J is TRBJ2-7; TRBD1 matches 7 bases. V shed 2 bases and J 5 bases; nucleotides not matched to a gene: 9. The CDR3 sequence is 14 residues long. Germline loops: CDR1 DFQATT, CDR2 SNEGSKA (reference sequence).

This clonotype was counted at least ten times. The chain combines TRBV4-1 with TRBJ2-1; perhaps TRBD2 as D (5 bases). The germline gives CDR1 MGHRA, CDR2 YSYEKL. Trimming shortened V by 4 bases and J by 6 bases, and 16 bases separated the two germline ends. This CDR3 is 15 amino acids long. The CDR3 region is CASSLKEGRSNEQFF. The DNA of the CDR3 is TGCGCCAGCAGCCTCAAAGAGGGTCGCTCCAATGAGCAGTTCTTC.

At least ten counts were recorded for this clonotype. The chain uses TRBV20-1 and TRBJ2-2; tentative D call: TRBD2 (6 bases). The V end was cut by 6 bases, the J end by 5 bases, with 16 bases between. Germline values: CDR1 DFQATT, CDR2 SNEGSKA (reference sequence). This CDR3 comprises 14 residues. Here the CDR3 DNA reads TGCAGTGCCCCGGGGGAGAGTCGGACCGGGGAGCTGTTTTTT. As protein: CSAPGESRTGELFF.

This clonotype was recorded many times. The CDR3 nucleotides are TGCGCCAGCAGCCAGGCCCCTATCCAGTTACATTCACCCCTCCACTTT. Protein sequence: CASSQAPIQLHSPLHF. The rearrangement joins TRBV4-1 to TRBJ1-6; D unclear. Germline-derived CDR1 and CDR2 are MGHRA and YSYEKL. V was pared by 3 bases and J by 8 bases, with 17 bases between. The CDR3 totals 16 residues.

This clonotype was observed at least ten times. The chain is built from TRBV20-1 and TRBJ2-5; possible D gene TRBD2, 6 bases. V lost 5 bases and J 5 bases, leaving 18 bases between the germline ends. Germline CDR1 DFQATT, CDR2 SNEGSKA (reference sequence). This CDR3 spans 14 amino acids. CDR3 sequence (DNA): TGCAGTGCTCCGCCTAGCGTGGCTGTGGAGACCCAGTACTTC. The encoded protein is CSAPPSVAVETQYF.

A few counts support this clonotype. The chain has TRBV7-2 and TRBJ1-1; D gene unclear. The CDR3 has 13 amino acids. V was clipped by 5 bases and J by 1 base, with 8 bases between them. In germline, CDR1 is SGHTA, CDR2 FQGNSA. CDR3 sequence reads: CASSADPNTEAFF. The CDR3 nucleotides are TGTGCCAGCAGCGCCGACCCGAACACTGAAGCTTTCTTT. The full variable domain, in which reference TRBV7-2 and TRBJ1-1 provide the parts outside the CDR3, is GAGVSQSPSNKVTEKGKDVELRCDPISGHTALYWYRQSLGQGLEFLIYFQGNSAPDKSGLPSDRFSAERTGGSVSTLTIQRTQQEDSAVYLCASSADPNTEAFFGQGTRLTVV.

This rearrangement joins TRBV7-3 to TRBJ2-3, with a tentative D call TRBD2 (6 bases). The CDR3 runs 14 residues. Trimming stripped 1 base from V and 2 bases from J, with 7 bases between. Per germline, CDR1 SGHTA and CDR2 FQGTGA. As DNA, the CDR3 is TGTGCCAGCAGCTTAAAACTAGCCACAGATACGCAGTATTTT. Translation gives CASSLKLATDTQYF.

This clonotype has at least ten counts. This chain connects TRBV7-2 to TRBJ2-5; TRBD2 is a possible D gene (6 bases). CDR3 length equals 14 residues. Between the trimmed V and J ends, which lost 2 bases and 5 bases, there was a span of 12 bases. Germline assignment: CDR1 SGHTA and CDR2 FQGNSA. CDR3 amino acids: CASSLYSGGETQYF. The CDR3 nucleotides read TGTGCCAGCAGCTTATACTCTGGAGGGGAGACCCAGTACTTC.

This clonotype was seen repeatedly, ten times or more. The chain has TRBV7-2 and TRBJ2-1, with D perhaps TRBD1 (6 bases). Germline assignment: CDR1 SGHTA and CDR2 FQGNSA. This CDR3 has 13 amino acids. V lost 4 bases, J lost 9 bases, and 13 bases lay in between. The CDR3 spells CASSSGALIEQFF. DNA of the CDR3: TGTGCCAGCAGCTCAGGGGCGCTTATTGAGCAGTTCTTC.

This clonotype was seen repeatedly, ten times or more. This rearrangement joins TRBV6-2 or TRBV6-3 to TRBJ1-5; no reliable D call. The CDR3 contains 15 residues. V was pared by 6 bases and J by 3 bases, with 15 bases between. Germline values: CDR1 MNHEY, CDR2 SVGEGT. The CDR3 DNA is TGTGCCAGCAGACCCGACACCGTCTACAATCAGCCCCAGCATTTT. It specifies CASRPDTVYNQPQHF.

This clonotype appeared many times. The chain uses TRBV3-1 and TRBJ1-2; D is ambiguous. The V end was cut by 4 bases, the J end by 2 bases, with 8 bases between. This CDR3 contains 13 residues. Germline loops: CDR1 LGHDT, CDR2 YNNKEL (reference sequence). CDR3 DNA sequence: TGTGCCAGCAGCCCCGATTGGAACTATGGCTACACCTTC. Protein sequence: CASSPDWNYGYTF.

The V gene is TRBV7-2, the J gene TRBJ2-3; 7 nucleotides agree with TRBD2. The CDR3 loop spans 12 amino acids. J lost 10 bases, V lost 4 bases, and 5 bases had no gene match. Germline V gene sequence: CDR1 SGHTA, CDR2 FQGNSA. CDR3 DNA sequence: TGTGCCAGCAGCTCCGGTGGGGGGGCGCAGTATTTT. Amino acid sequence: CASSSGGGAQYF.

The gene calls are TRBV6-1 and TRBJ2-1; D is unclear. Looked up from germline, CDR1 is MNHNS and CDR2 is SASEGT. CDR3 size: 15 residues. The V end was cut by 0 bases, the J end by 9 bases, with 15 bases between. The CDR3 sequence: CASSEATFSGSEQFF. In nucleotides, the CDR3 is TGTGCCAGCAGTGAAGCGACGTTTTCGGGCTCTGAGCAGTTCTTC.

This clonotype has a count of ten or more. This rearrangement joins TRBV5-1 to TRBJ2-3, with a possible D match to TRBD2 (6 bases). The CDR3 totals 16 residues. V lost 4 bases and J 1 base, leaving 16 bases between the germline ends. The germline V gene has CDR1 SGHRS and CDR2 YFSETQ. CDR3 protein: CASSLRRGRGTDTQYF. In nucleotides, the CDR3 is TGCGCCAGCAGCCTCAGGCGGGGCCGGGGCACAGATACGCAGTATTTT.

This clonotype was detected only a few times. The V and J genes are TRBV2 and TRBJ2-5; tentative D call: TRBD1 (5 bases). CDR1 is SNHLY, CDR2 FYNNEI, per germline. The ends were cut back, 4 bases at V and 1 base at J, with 7 bases in the middle. The CDR3 runs to 13 residues. The CDR3 region has the DNA TGTGCCAGCAGTGGACAGACCCAAGAGACCCAGTACTTC. Encoded protein: CASSGQTQETQYF.

This clonotype was picked up many times. The V gene is TRBV7-2, the J gene TRBJ2-5; D may correspond to TRBD1 or TRBD2 (7 bases each). CDR1 SGHTA and CDR2 FQGNSA come from the germline V gene. The CDR3 loop spans 14 amino acids. V dropped 7 bases and J dropped 12 bases, with 24 bases sitting between them. Here the CDR3 reads CASTSAGGDHREYF. The CDR3 DNA is TGTGCCAGCACCTCAGCAGGGGGGGATCACCGGGAGTACTTC. The full variable domain, completed using reference TRBV7-2 and TRBJ2-5, is GAGVSQSPSNKVTEKGKDVELRCDPISGHTALYWYRQSLGQGLEFLIYFQGNSAPDKSGLPSDRFSAERTGGSVSTLTIQRTQQEDSAVYLCASTSAGGDHREYFGPGTRLLVL.

This clonotype was seen repeatedly, ten times or more. The gene calls are TRBV12-3 or TRBV12-4 and TRBJ1-1; unclear D gene. There are 14 residues in the CDR3. The germline V and J ends were trimmed by 7 bases and 1 base, with 13 bases remaining between them. The CDR3 DNA reads as TGTGCCAGCACCGATCGTCAGAAGAACACTGAAGCTTTCTTT. It specifies CASTDRQKNTEAFF.

This clonotype turned up a few times. The chain uses TRBV7-9 and TRBJ2-5; the D gene is possibly TRBD1 (5 bases). This CDR3 is built from 15 residues. Germline V CDR1 and CDR2: SEHNR, FQNEAQ (reference sequence). V lost 6 bases and J 4 bases, leaving 18 bases between the germline ends. The CDR3 DNA sequence: TGTGCCAGCAGGGAAGGGTCAGGGAATCGAGAGACCCAGTACTTC. Residues: CASREGSGNRETQYF.

This clonotype appeared a few times. The chain combines TRBV5-1 with TRBJ2-5; D is ambiguous. V gave up 2 bases and J gave up 0 bases, with 8 bases separating them. CDR1 and CDR2 from the germline V gene are SGHRS and YFSETQ. The CDR3 loop spans 14 amino acids. CDR3 protein: CASSFLSDQETQYF. The CDR3 DNA reads TGCGCCAGCAGCTTCTTAAGCGACCAAGAGACCCAGTACTTC.

In its sample, this clonotype was seen many times. The chain combines TRBV19 with TRBJ1-1; D uncertain. CDR3 length: 13 residues. The germline V gene has CDR1 LNHDA and CDR2 SQIVND (reference sequence). The V gene lost 4 bases and the J gene lost 3 bases, with 9 bases spanning the gap. The CDR3 loop is CASSSRRDTEAFF. The CDR3 nucleotides are TGTGCCAGTAGTAGCAGAAGGGACACTGAAGCTTTCTTT.

The genes are TRBV5-4 and TRBJ2-5, with D perhaps TRBD2 (6 bases). The ends were cut back, 3 bases at V and 4 bases at J, with 16 bases in the middle. Germline V gene lookup returns CDR1 SGHNT and CDR2 YYREEE (reference sequence). This CDR3 is 15 amino acids long. The CDR3 DNA follows: TGTGCCAGCAGCTCACCCGGGACTCCGGGAGAGACCCAGTACTTC. Translated, it gives CASSSPGTPGETQYF. Drawing the rest from reference TRBV5-4 and TRBJ2-5, the complete variable domain is ETGVTQSPTHLIKTRGQQVTLRCSSQSGHNTVSWYQQALGQGPQFIFQYYREEENGRGNFPPRFSGLQFPNYSSELNVNALELDDSALYLCASSSPGTPGETQYFGPGTRLLVL.

On this clonotype: With a much larger clone just one base away, this may be a read error. The chain joins TRBV7-6 to TRBJ2-2, with TRBD2 as a possible D gene (6 bases). Germline V lookup: CDR1 SGHVS, CDR2 FNYEAQ. Deletions cut 1 base from V and 6 bases from J, with 15 bases between. The length of the CDR3 is 16 residues. CDR3 sequence reads: CASSLETRGDSGELFF. The CDR3 bases are TGTGCCAGCAGCTTAGAGACTAGAGGAGACTCCGGGGAGCTGTTTTTT.

This clonotype was observed at least ten times. The V call is TRBV5-1, the J call TRBJ2-3; no clear D gene. The V and J ends lost 0 bases and 6 bases respectively, with 14 bases between them. The CDR3 length is 15 residues. The germline gives CDR1 SGHRS, CDR2 YFSETQ. As DNA, the CDR3 is TGCGCCAGCAGCTTGGAGTTCAGGAAAGCGGATACGCAGTATTTT. Its protein product is CASSLEFRKADTQYF.

There are many counts of this clonotype. This chain links TRBV12-3 or TRBV12-4 with TRBJ1-6; no reliable D call. V dropped 6 bases and J dropped 0 bases, with 6 bases sitting between them. This CDR3 spans 14 amino acids. In DNA, the CDR3 is TGTGCCAGCAGAGGTAGCTCCTATAATTCACCCCTCCACTTT. Translation gives CASRGSSYNSPLHF.